Shown below are 31 T cell receptor beta chains from a single sample sequenced in a study of blood T cell repertoires in COVID-19. Method: immunoSEQ multiplex PCR; TCRdb's copy keeps in-frame clones and lacks some. The sample has around 200,000 clones, 87% seen once. Sequencing was carried out using PBMCs or T cells enriched from blood (not recorded which). These receptors all stem from a man younger than 35 with acute COVID-19.

The chain links TRBV10-1 to TRBJ2-3; 8 bases agree with TRBD2. Germline CDR1 WNHNN, CDR2 SYGVQD (reference sequence). The trim removed 7 bases at V and 3 bases at J, leaving 6 bases unmatched. This CDR3 is 14 amino acids long. The CDR3 spells CASTRIAGTDTQYF. The CDR3 nucleotides read TGCGCCAGCACACGTATAGCGGGGACAGATACGCAGTATTTT.

V is TRBV19 and J is TRBJ2-7; the match to TRBD1 covers 9 bases. The length of the CDR3 is 14 residues. With V trimmed by 5 bases and J by 2 bases, 4 bases remained unmatched. CDR1 is LNHDA and CDR2 is SQIVND in the germline V gene (reference sequence). Here the CDR3 DNA reads TGTGCCAGTAGTGAGGGACAGGGCACCTACGAGCAGTACTTC. Translated: CASSEGQGTYEQYF. Based on the CDR3 plus reference TRBV19 and TRBJ2-7, the full variable domain is DGGITQSPKYLFRKEGQNVTLSCEQNLNHDAMYWYRQDPGQGLRLIYYSQIVNDFQKGDIAEGYSVSREKKESFPLTVTSAQKNPTAFYLCASSEGQGTYEQYFGPGTRLTVT.

This chain uses TRBV28 with TRBJ1-1; 10 bases fit TRBD1. V shed 5 bases, J shed 5 bases, and the junction held 8 bases outside the gene matches. Germline values: CDR1 MDHEN, CDR2 SYDVKM. The length of the CDR3 is 15 residues. The CDR3 reads CASSPFGTGVTEAFF. Written as DNA, the CDR3 is TGTGCCAGCAGTCCTTTTGGGACAGGGGTTACTGAAGCTTTCTTT.

The chain has TRBV24-1 and TRBJ2-3; 12 nucleotides agree with TRBD2. CDR1 is KGHDR, CDR2 SFDVKD, per germline. CDR3 length: 18 residues. The trim removed 3 bases at V and 3 bases at J, leaving 9 bases unmatched. The CDR3 DNA sequence: TGTGCCACCAGTGATCAACGTCTAGCGGGAGGGCCAACAGATACGCAGTATTTT. It yields the protein CATSDQRLAGGPTDTQYF.

This sequence joins TRBV5-1 and TRBJ2-5, with D perhaps TRBD1 (6 bases). The germline V gene has CDR1 SGHRS and CDR2 YFSETQ. The V gene lost 5 bases and the J gene lost 5 bases, with 16 bases spanning the gap. The CDR3 consists of 14 residues. The CDR3 protein is CASSLGPGEETQYF. The CDR3 nucleotides read TGCGCCAGCAGTCTCGGACCAGGGGAGGAGACCCAGTACTTC. Using reference TRBV5-1 and TRBJ2-5 for the parts outside the CDR3, the full variable domain is KAGVTQTPRYLIKTRGQQVTLSCSPISGHRSVSWYQQTPGQGLQFLFEYFSETQRNKGNFPGRFSGRQFSNSRSEMNVSTLELGDSALYLCASSLGPGEETQYFGPGTRLLVL.

CDR3 residues: CSAPHGVNTEAFF. The CDR3 DNA sequence: TGCAGCGCCCCCCACGGGGTGAACACTGAAGCTTTCTTT. The V and J genes are TRBV29-1 and TRBJ1-1, with no clear D. Trimming removed 7 bases from V and 0 bases from J, with 12 bases in between. The CDR3 is 13 residues long. Germline lookup yields CDR1 SQVTM and CDR2 ANQGSEA.

The chain joins TRBV2 to TRBJ2-7; 9 bases are shared with TRBD1. V lost 7 bases and J lost 2; bases outside the gene matches: 6. Per germline, CDR1 SNHLY and CDR2 FYNNEI. The CDR3 totals 14 residues. The DNA of the CDR3 is TGTGCCAGCACCGGACAGGGGTCACCCTACGAGCAGTACTTC. It encodes CASTGQGSPYEQYF. Using reference TRBV2 and TRBJ2-7 for the parts outside the CDR3, the full variable domain is EPEVTQTPSHQVTQMGQEVILRCVPISNHLYFYWYRQILGQKVEFLVSFYNNEISEKSEIFDDQFSVERPDGSNFTLKIRSTKLEDSAMYFCASTGQGSPYEQYFGPGTRLTVT.

The V and J genes are TRBV28 and TRBJ1-1; no firm D call. Germline CDR1 and CDR2: MDHEN and SYDVKM. There are 15 residues in the CDR3. Trimming removed 2 bases from V and 2 bases from J, with 12 bases in between. The CDR3 spells CASSLLAEGNTEAFF. CDR3 sequence (DNA): TGTGCCAGCAGTTTACTTGCGGAGGGAAACACTGAAGCTTTCTTT.

The rearrangement joins TRBV28 to TRBJ1-3; D not resolved. The CDR3 totals 12 residues. Trimming took off 6 bases at V and 1 base at J, with 4 bases between the two ends. Germline lookup yields CDR1 MDHEN and CDR2 SYDVKM. CDR3 nucleotides: TGTGCCAGCAGCGTTTCTGGAAACACCATATATTTT. Protein sequence: CASSVSGNTIYF.

The sample holds a few counts of this clone. In DNA form, the CDR3 reads TGTGCCAGCAGTCCGGGACTAGCGGAACCCTCCTACAATGAGCAGTTCTTC. Its translation: CASSPGLAEPSYNEQFF. The chain employs TRBV6-2 or TRBV6-3 and TRBJ2-1, with TRBD2 matching 11 bases. This CDR3 is built from 17 residues. Germline V gene data show CDR1 as MNHEY and CDR2 as SVGEGT. The trim removed 5 bases at V and 0 bases at J, leaving 6 bases unmatched.

This chain uses TRBV18 with TRBJ2-3, with D possibly being TRBD2 (6 bases). The CDR3 spans 17 residues. Between the trimmed V and J ends, which lost 1 base and 3 bases, there was a span of 17 bases. Germline-derived CDR1 and CDR2 are KGHSH and LQKENI. For the CDR3, the DNA is TGTGCCAGCTCACCACGTGTCGCGGGAAGTGGTACAGATACGCAGTATTTT. It encodes CASSPRVAGSGTDTQYF.

The rearrangement links TRBV18 to TRBJ2-1, with D possibly being TRBD2 (6 bases). Trimming removed 3 bases at V and 0 bases at J, with 12 bases between. This CDR3 comprises 16 residues. CDR1 KGHSH and CDR2 LQKENI come from the germline V gene. Here the CDR3 DNA reads TGTGCCAGCTCACCTCTAGCGCTGAGCTCCTACAATGAGCAGTTCTTC. This gives the protein CASSPLALSSYNEQFF.

This chain connects TRBV9 to TRBJ1-4, with D uncertain. Germline assignment: CDR1 SGDLS and CDR2 YYNGEE. V lost 4 bases, J lost 5 bases, and 12 bases lay in between. CDR3 length: 14 residues. The DNA of the CDR3 is TGTGCCAGCAGCCCCCTCGATGGCAATGAAAAACTGTTTTTT. Amino acid sequence: CASSPLDGNEKLFF.

The chain recombines TRBV2 with TRBJ1-5; D is undetermined. Germline V CDR1 and CDR2: SNHLY, FYNNEI. This CDR3 spans 14 amino acids. Deletions cut 6 bases from V and 9 bases from J, with 18 bases between. The CDR3 bases are TGTGCCAGCAGCGCCCCGGGTCTTGAATCGCCCCAGCATTTT. This codes for CASSAPGLESPQHF.

This chain connects TRBV11-2 to TRBJ1-6; D ambiguous. The length of the CDR3 is 14 residues. Trimming pared 5 bases from V and 9 bases from J, leaving 14 bases between. CDR1 SGHAT and CDR2 FQNNGV come from the germline V gene. CDR3: CASSRGLNSSPLHF. The CDR3 bases are TGTGCCAGCAGCCGTGGACTGAATAGTTCACCCCTCCACTTT. Variable domain in full (rest from reference TRBV11-2 and TRBJ1-6): EAGVAQSPRYKIIEKRQSVAFWCNPISGHATLYWYQQILGQGPKLLIQFQNNGVVDDSQLPKDRFSAERLKGVDSTLKIQPAKLEDSAVYLCASSRGLNSSPLHFGNGTRLTVT.

This chain connects TRBV28 to TRBJ2-5; a weak D match, TRBD2 (7 bases). CDR1 and CDR2 from the germline V gene are MDHEN and SYDVKM. With 3 bases removed from V and 5 bases from J, the gap between germline ends came to 13 bases. The CDR3 is 14 amino acids. CDR3 sequence (DNA): TGTGCCAGCAGTTTTGGGGGGGCCGGGGAGACCCAGTACTTC. It translates to CASSFGGAGETQYF.

The chain is built from TRBV19 and TRBJ1-5; TRBD1 aligns across 10 bases. The germline CDR1 and CDR2 sequences are LNHDA and SQIVND (reference sequence). V was pared by 4 bases and J by 8 bases, with 5 bases of the junction left unmatched. This CDR3 contains 14 residues. CDR3 DNA sequence: TGTGCCAGTAGTAGACAGGGGGCGAGGGAGCCCCAGCATTTT. As protein: CASSRQGAREPQHF.

The J gene is TRBJ1-5, the V gene TRBV7-8; a weak D match, TRBD1 (6 bases). Per germline, CDR1 SGHVS and CDR2 FQNEAQ. The CDR3 consists of 16 residues. V was clipped by 4 bases and J by 0 bases, with 13 bases between them. CDR3 residues: CASSSGTPYSNQPQHF. The CDR3 DNA reads as TGTGCCAGCAGCTCCGGGACACCGTATAGCAATCAGCCCCAGCATTTT.

The chain carries TRBV6-5 and TRBJ1-4; D ambiguous. The germline gives CDR1 MNHEY, CDR2 SVGAGI. V gave up 6 bases and J gave up 2 bases, with 10 bases separating them. The CDR3 runs to 14 residues. CDR3 sequence reads: CASRPGFTNEKLFF. Here the CDR3 DNA reads TGTGCCAGCAGGCCGGGGTTTACTAATGAAAAACTGTTTTTT.

This clone was observed many times. The gene calls are TRBV27 and TRBJ1-2; 7 nucleotides align to TRBD1. CDR1 MNHEY and CDR2 SMNVEV come from the germline V gene (reference sequence). Germline trimming cut 7 bases from V and 4 bases from J; bases unmatched to any gene: 9. The CDR3 covers 14 residues. The CDR3 is CASTQQGTGYGYTF. In DNA, the CDR3 is TGTGCCAGCACCCAACAGGGGACGGGCTATGGCTACACCTTC.

The chain has TRBV11-2 and TRBJ1-5; D gene uncertain. Trimming shortened V by 4 bases and J by 2 bases, and 18 bases separated the two germline ends. Germline V lookup: CDR1 SGHAT, CDR2 FQNNGV. The CDR3 covers 17 residues. The CDR3 loop reads CASSSPRWGERNQPQHF. CDR3 sequence (DNA): TGTGCCAGCAGCTCCCCCCGGTGGGGAGAGCGCAATCAGCCCCAGCATTTT.

The gene calls are TRBV2 and TRBJ2-5; TRBD1 matches 11 bases. The CDR3 has 14 amino acids. Per germline, CDR1 SNHLY and CDR2 FYNNEI. J lost 5 bases, V lost 8 bases, and 7 bases had no gene match. CDR3 coding DNA: TGTGCCAGCCGTCGGACAGGGGGCTGGGAGACCCAGTACTTC. Amino acid sequence: CASRRTGGWETQYF.

The chain uses TRBV7-2 and TRBJ2-1; 9 bases are a match to TRBD1. Germline V lookup: CDR1 SGHTA, CDR2 FQGNSA. The junction had 8 bases not matched to a gene; V was cut back by 4 bases and J by 7 bases. This CDR3 is 15 amino acids long. The CDR3 sequence is CASSSYRGRGNEQFF. The DNA of the CDR3 is TGTGCCAGCAGCTCGTACAGGGGGCGGGGGAATGAGCAGTTCTTC. Drawing the rest from reference TRBV7-2 and TRBJ2-1, the complete variable domain is GAGVSQSPSNKVTEKGKDVELRCDPISGHTALYWYRQSLGQGLEFLIYFQGNSAPDKSGLPSDRFSAERTGGSVSTLTIQRTQQEDSAVYLCASSSYRGRGNEQFFGPGTRLTVL.

The CDR3 loop is CASSLGQGGNQPQHF. DNA for the CDR3: TGTGCCAGCAGTTTAGGCCAGGGCGGCAATCAGCCCCAGCATTTT. V usage is TRBV27 and J usage is TRBJ1-5, with D tentatively TRBD1 (5 bases). Trimming took 2 bases from V and 2 from J, leaving 10 bases between them. The germline V gene has CDR1 MNHEY and CDR2 SMNVEV (reference sequence). The CDR3 has 15 residues.

This chain links TRBV30 with TRBJ1-5; a possible D gene is TRBD1 (6 bases). From germline, CDR1 is GTSNPN and CDR2 SVGIG (reference sequence). The V end lost 5 bases, the J end lost 6 bases, and 11 bases lay between the germline ends. The CDR3 contains 12 residues. In DNA form, the CDR3 reads TGTGCCTGGGGAGGGGGAGGTCAGCCCCAGCATTTT. Its protein is CAWGGGGQPQHF.

This chain links TRBV28 with TRBJ2-3, with 14 bases identical to TRBD2. V shed 6 bases and J 5 bases; nucleotides not matched to a gene: 10. This CDR3 comprises 17 residues. The germline V gene has CDR1 MDHEN and CDR2 SYDVKM. The CDR3 here is CASRDNPGLAGEDTQYF. CDR3 nucleotide sequence: TGTGCCAGCAGGGACAATCCGGGACTAGCGGGAGAAGATACGCAGTATTTT.

This chain uses TRBV4-1 with TRBJ2-7, with D possibly matching TRBD1 (5 bases). The ends were cut back, 0 bases at V and 5 bases at J, with 14 bases in the middle. The CDR3 has 15 amino acids. Germline assignment: CDR1 MGHRA and CDR2 YSYEKL. The DNA of the CDR3 is TGCGCCAGCAGCCAAGAACGTTGGACAACCAACGAGCAGTACTTC. It encodes CASSQERWTTNEQYF.

The J gene is TRBJ2-2, the V gene TRBV6-2 or TRBV6-3, with a tentative D call TRBD1 (6 bases). The V gene lost 7 bases and the J gene lost 5 bases, with 20 bases spanning the gap. The CDR3 totals 16 residues. CDR1 MNHEY and CDR2 SVGEGT come from the germline V gene. The CDR3 protein is CASTPLGDTTTGELFF. In DNA, the CDR3 is TGTGCCAGCACCCCCCTGGGGGACACTACTACCGGGGAGCTGTTTTTT.

This clone showed up just once. The chain uses TRBV28 and TRBJ2-1; 11 positions agree with TRBD2. CDR1 is MDHEN, CDR2 SYDVKM, per germline. J gave up 0 bases and V 7 bases, and 5 bases lay outside the gene matches. CDR3 length: 16 residues. CDR3 sequence (DNA): TGTGCCAGCATGACTAGCGGGGTTAGCTCCTACAATGAGCAGTTCTTC. Encoded protein: CASMTSGVSSYNEQFF.

The chain recombines TRBV5-1 with TRBJ2-3; D perhaps matches TRBD2 (6 bases). The CDR3 sequence is 16 residues long. Trimming stripped 0 bases from V and 0 bases from J, with 11 bases between. The germline CDR1 and CDR2 sequences are SGHRS and YFSETQ. CDR3 protein: CASSLAGALSTDTQYF. The CDR3 coding sequence is TGCGCCAGCAGCTTGGCGGGAGCGCTTAGCACAGATACGCAGTATTTT.

The rearrangement joins TRBV28 to TRBJ1-1, with D possibly matching TRBD1 (5 bases). This CDR3 has 14 amino acids. Trimming took off 8 bases at V and 1 base at J, with 14 bases between the two ends. Germline loops: CDR1 MDHEN, CDR2 SYDVKM. The CDR3 region is CASSYGGGNTEAFF. CDR3 DNA: TGTGCCAGCTCATATGGGGGGGGGAACACTGAAGCTTTCTTT.